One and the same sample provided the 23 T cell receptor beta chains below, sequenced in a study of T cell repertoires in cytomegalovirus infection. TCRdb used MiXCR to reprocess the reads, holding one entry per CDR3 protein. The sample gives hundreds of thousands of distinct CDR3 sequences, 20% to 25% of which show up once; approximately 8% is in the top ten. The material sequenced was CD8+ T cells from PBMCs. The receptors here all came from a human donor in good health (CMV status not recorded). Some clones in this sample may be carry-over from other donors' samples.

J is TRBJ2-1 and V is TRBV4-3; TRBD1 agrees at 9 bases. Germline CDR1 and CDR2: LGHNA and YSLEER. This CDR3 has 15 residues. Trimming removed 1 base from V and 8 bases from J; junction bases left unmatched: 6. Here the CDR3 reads CASSQGGTGSDEQFF. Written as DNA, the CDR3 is TGCGCCAGCAGCCAAGGGGGGACAGGGAGCGATGAGCAGTTCTTC.

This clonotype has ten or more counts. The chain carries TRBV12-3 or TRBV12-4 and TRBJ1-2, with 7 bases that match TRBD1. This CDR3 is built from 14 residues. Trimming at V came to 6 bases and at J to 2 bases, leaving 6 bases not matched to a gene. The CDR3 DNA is TGTGCCAGCAGACCGGGACAGCTAAACTATGGCTACACCTTC. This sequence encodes CASRPGQLNYGYTF.

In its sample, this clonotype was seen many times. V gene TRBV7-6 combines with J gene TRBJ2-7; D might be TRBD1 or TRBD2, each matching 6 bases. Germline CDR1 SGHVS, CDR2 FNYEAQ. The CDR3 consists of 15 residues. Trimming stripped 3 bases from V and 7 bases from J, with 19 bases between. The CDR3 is CASSFAGGAISEQYF. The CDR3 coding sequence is TGTGCCAGCAGCTTTGCCGGGGGCGCTATAAGTGAGCAGTACTTC.

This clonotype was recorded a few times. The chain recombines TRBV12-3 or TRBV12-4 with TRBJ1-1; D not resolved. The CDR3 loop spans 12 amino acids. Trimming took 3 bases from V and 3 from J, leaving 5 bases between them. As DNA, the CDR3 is TGTGCCAGCAGTTTTATACACACTGAAGCTTTCTTT. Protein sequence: CASSFIHTEAFF.

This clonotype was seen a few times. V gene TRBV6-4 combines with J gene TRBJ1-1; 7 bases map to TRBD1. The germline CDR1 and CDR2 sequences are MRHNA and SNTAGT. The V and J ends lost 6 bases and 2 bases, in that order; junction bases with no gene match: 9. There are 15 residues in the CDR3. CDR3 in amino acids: CASSSGTERNTEAFF. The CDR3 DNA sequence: TGTGCCAGCAGCTCCGGGACAGAAAGAAACACTGAAGCTTTCTTT.

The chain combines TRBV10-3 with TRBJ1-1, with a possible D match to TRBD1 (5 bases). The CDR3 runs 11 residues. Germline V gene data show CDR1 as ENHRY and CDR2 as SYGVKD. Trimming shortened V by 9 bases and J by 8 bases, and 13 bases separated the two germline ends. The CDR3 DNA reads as TGTGCCATTGCAAACCCAGGGGAAGCTTTCTTT. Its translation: CAIANPGEAFF.

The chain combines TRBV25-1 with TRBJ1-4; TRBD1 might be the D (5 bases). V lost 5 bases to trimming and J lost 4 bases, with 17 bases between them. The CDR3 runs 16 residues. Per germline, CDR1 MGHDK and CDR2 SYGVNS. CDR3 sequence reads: CASSHLRDGSNEKLFF. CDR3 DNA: TGTGCCAGCAGTCACCTCCGGGACGGCAGTAATGAAAAACTGTTTTTT.

CDR3 bases: TGTGCCAGCAGCCCCGGGCCGGGGAGAGAGACCCAGTACTTC. Translated, it gives CASSPGPGRETQYF. This sequence joins TRBV7-9 and TRBJ2-5, with D tentatively TRBD2 (5 bases). From germline, CDR1 is SEHNR and CDR2 FQNEAQ (reference sequence). V was shortened by 5 bases and J by 4 bases, with 14 bases between the two germline ends. CDR3 size: 14 residues.

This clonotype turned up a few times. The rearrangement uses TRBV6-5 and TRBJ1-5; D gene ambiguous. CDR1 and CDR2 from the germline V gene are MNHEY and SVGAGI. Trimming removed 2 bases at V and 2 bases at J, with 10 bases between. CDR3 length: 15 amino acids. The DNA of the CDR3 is TGTGCCAGCAGTTACGCGCCCTTGGGCAATCAGCCCCAGCATTTT. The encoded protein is CASSYAPLGNQPQHF.

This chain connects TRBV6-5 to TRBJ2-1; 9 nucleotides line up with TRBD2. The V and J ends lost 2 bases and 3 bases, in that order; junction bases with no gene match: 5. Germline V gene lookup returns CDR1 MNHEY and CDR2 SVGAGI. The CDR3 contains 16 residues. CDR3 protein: CASSYNLAGYYNEQFF. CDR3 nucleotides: TGTGCCAGCAGTTACAACCTAGCGGGGTACTACAATGAGCAGTTCTTC.

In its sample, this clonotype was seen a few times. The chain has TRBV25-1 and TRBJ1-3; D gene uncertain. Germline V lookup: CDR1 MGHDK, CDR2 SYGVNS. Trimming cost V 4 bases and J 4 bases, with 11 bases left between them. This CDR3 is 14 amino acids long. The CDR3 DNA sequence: TGTGCCAGCAGTGGCGGCCGGGAAGGAAACACCATATATTTT. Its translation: CASSGGREGNTIYF.

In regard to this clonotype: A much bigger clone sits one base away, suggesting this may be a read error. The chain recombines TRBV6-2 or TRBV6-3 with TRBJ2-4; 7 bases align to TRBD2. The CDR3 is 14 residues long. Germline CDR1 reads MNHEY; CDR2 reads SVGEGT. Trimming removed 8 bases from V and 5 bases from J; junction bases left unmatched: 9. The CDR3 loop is CASCQSGIQNIQYF. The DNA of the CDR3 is TGTGCCAGCTGCCAAAGCGGGATTCAAAACATTCAGTACTTC.

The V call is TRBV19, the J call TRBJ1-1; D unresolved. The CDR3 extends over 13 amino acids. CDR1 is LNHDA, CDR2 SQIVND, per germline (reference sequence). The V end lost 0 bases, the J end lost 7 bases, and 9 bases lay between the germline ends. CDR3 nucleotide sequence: TGTGCCAGTAGTATAGATTTAGGCGGTGAAGCTTTCTTT. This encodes CASSIDLGGEAFF.

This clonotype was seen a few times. CDR3 loop: CASSQKYQGMNTEAFF. CDR3 bases: TGTGCCAGCAGCCAAAAGTATCAGGGCATGAACACTGAAGCTTTCTTT. This chain connects TRBV14 to TRBJ1-1; D is possibly TRBD1 (5 bases). V was clipped by 2 bases and J by 0 bases, with 13 bases between them. The length of the CDR3 is 16 residues. CDR1 is SGHDN, CDR2 FVKESK, per germline.

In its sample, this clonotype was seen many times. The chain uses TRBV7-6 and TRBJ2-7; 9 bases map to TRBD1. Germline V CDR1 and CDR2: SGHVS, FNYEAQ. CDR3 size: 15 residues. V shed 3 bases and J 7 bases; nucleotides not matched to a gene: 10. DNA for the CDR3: TGTGCCAGCAGCTTGGGACAGGGTACCTTAGCTGAGCAGTACGTC. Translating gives CASSLGQGTLAEQYV.

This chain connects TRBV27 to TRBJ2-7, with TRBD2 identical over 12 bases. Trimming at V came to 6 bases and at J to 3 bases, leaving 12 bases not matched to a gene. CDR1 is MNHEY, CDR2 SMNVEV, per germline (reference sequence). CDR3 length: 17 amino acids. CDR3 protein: CASSPEGLAGGLYEQYF. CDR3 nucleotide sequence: TGTGCCAGCAGCCCAGAGGGGCTAGCGGGGGGGCTCTACGAGCAGTACTTC.

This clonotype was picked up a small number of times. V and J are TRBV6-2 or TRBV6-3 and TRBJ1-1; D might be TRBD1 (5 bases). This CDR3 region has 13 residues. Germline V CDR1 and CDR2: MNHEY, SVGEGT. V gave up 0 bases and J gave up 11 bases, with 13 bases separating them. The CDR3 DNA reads TGTGCCAGCAGTTACTCGGGACGCTCTGGGGCTTTCTTT. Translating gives CASSYSGRSGAFF.

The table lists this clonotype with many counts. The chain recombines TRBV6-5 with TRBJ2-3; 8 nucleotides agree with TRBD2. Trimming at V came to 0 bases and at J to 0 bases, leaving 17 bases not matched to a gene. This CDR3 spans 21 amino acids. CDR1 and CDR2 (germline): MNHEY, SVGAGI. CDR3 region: CASSYSRGSGATDLSTDTQYF. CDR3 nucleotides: TGTGCCAGCAGTTACTCCCGGGGTAGCGGGGCAACCGACCTAAGCACAGATACGCAGTATTTT.

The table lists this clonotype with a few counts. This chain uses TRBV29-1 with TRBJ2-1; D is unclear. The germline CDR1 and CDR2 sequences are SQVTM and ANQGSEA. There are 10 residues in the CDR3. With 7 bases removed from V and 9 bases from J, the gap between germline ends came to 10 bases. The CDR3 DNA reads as TGCAGCGCTAAGGATGGTGAGCAGTTCTTC. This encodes CSAKDGEQFF.

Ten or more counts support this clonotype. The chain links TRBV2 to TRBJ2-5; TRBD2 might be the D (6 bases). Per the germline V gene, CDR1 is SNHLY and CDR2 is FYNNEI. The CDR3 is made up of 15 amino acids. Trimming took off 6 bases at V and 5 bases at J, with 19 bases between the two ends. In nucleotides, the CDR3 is TGTGCCAGCAGCGACGGGCGGGGCGTTGTGGAGACCCAGTACTTC. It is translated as CASSDGRGVVETQYF.

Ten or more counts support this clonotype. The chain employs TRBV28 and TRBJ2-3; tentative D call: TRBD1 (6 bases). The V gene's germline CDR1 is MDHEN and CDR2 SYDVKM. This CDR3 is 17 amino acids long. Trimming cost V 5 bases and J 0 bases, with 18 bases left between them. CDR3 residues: CASSPRYRTASTDTQYF. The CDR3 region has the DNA TGTGCCAGCAGTCCCAGATACCGGACAGCCAGCACAGATACGCAGTATTTT. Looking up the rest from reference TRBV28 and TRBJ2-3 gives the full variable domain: DVKVTQSSRYLVKRTGEKVFLECVQDMDHENMFWYRQDPGLGLRLIYFSYDVKMKEKGDIPEGYSVSREKKERFSLILESASTNQTSMYLCASSPRYRTASTDTQYFGPGTRLTVL.

DNA for the CDR3: TGTGCCAGCAGTTCTTGGGCCAATCAGCCCCAGCATTTT. Translated, it gives CASSSWANQPQHF. The chain combines TRBV12-3 or TRBV12-4 with TRBJ1-5; D is unresolved. With 4 bases removed from V and 3 bases from J, the gap between germline ends came to 7 bases. The CDR3 covers 13 residues.

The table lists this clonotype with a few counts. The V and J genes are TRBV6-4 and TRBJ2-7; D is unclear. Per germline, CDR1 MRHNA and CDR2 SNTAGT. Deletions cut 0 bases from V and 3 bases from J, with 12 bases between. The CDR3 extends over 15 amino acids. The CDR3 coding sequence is TGTGCCAGCAGTGACTCGGCAGCCAGTTACTACGAGCAGTACGTC. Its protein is CASSDSAASYYEQYV.